The 3 T cell receptor beta chains below come from one sample, sequenced in a study of blood T cell repertoires in COVID-19. Clones were sequenced by immunoSEQ multiplex PCR, and TCRdb holds only the in-frame ones, with some missing. The table lists tens of thousands of clones, 80% to 90% of them singletons. Sample: peripheral blood. These receptors all come from a woman aged 80 or over with acute or convalescent COVID-19.

The chain combines TRBV9 with TRBJ2-7, with a tentative D call TRBD1 (7 bases). The V end lost 0 bases, the J end lost 3 bases, and 13 bases lay between the germline ends. The CDR3 sequence is 15 residues long. In germline, CDR1 is SGDLS, CDR2 YYNGEE. CDR3 amino acids: CASSVGRGEIYEQYF. The CDR3 nucleotides read TGTGCCAGCAGCGTAGGCAGGGGGGAGATCTACGAGCAGTACTTC.

The chain uses TRBV7-3 and TRBJ1-3; no definite D call. The V gene lost 5 bases and the J gene lost 15 bases, with 14 bases spanning the gap. Germline V gives CDR1 SGHTA, CDR2 FQGTGA. CDR3 length equals 11 residues. The CDR3: CASSLWFNKYF. CDR3 bases: TGTGCCAGCAGCCTATGGTTTAATAAATATTTT.

This chain uses TRBV5-4 with TRBJ2-5; 12 bases match TRBD2. The ends lost 4 bases at V and 5 bases at J; junction bases unmatched: 6. This CDR3 is built from 15 residues. Per germline, CDR1 SGHNT and CDR2 YYREEE (reference sequence). The CDR3 region has the DNA TGTGCCAGCAGCACTAGGACTAGCGGGGATGAGACCCAGTACTTC. Translation: CASSTRTSGDETQYF. Drawing the rest from reference TRBV5-4 and TRBJ2-5, the complete variable domain is ETGVTQSPTHLIKTRGQQVTLRCSSQSGHNTVSWYQQALGQGPQFIFQYYREEENGRGNFPPRFSGLQFPNYSSELNVNALELDDSALYLCASSTRTSGDETQYFGPGTRLLVL.